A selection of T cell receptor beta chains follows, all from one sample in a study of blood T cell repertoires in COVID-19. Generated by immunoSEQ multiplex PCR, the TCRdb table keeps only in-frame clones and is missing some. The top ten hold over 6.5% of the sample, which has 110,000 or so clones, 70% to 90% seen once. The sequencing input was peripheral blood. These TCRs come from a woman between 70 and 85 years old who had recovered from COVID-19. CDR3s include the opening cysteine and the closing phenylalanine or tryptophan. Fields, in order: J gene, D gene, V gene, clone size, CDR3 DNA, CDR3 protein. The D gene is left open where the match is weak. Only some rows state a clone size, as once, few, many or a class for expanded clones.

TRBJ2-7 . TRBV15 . TGTGCCACCAGCATGAGGGACGAGCAGTACTTC CATSMRDEQYF
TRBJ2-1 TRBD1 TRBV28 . TGTGCCAGCAGTCGGCCGGGACAGGGAGGGGATGAGCAGTTCTTC CASSRPGQGGDEQFF
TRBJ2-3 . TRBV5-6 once TGTGCCAGCAGCCCGCGATTCACAGATACGCAGTATTTT CASSPRFTDTQYF
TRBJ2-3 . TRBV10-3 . TGTGCCATCAGTGAGTCCGGGCCTGGGGCCACAGATACGCAGTATTTT CAISESGPGATDTQYF
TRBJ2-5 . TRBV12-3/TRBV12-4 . TGTGCCAGTCGTCGGCTAGCGGAGACCCAGTACTTC CASRRLAETQYF
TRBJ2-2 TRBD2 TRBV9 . TGTGCCAGCAGCCCGCGACTAGCGGGAGACACCGGGGAGCTGTTTTTT CASSPRLAGDTGELFF
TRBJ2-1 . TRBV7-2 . TGTGCCAGCAGCTTAGGGGGCAATGGGTCCAGGCGTCGGCTGTTCTTC CASSLGGNGSRRRLFF
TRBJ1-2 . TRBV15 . TGTGCCACCAAGCGAGGGCTAGGGATTTATGGCTACACCTTC CATKRGLGIYGYTF
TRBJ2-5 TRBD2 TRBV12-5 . TGTGCTAGTGGTTTGACCCCCGCCACCGGGGAGGGGACCCAGTACTTC CASGLTPATGEGTQYF
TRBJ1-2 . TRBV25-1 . TGTGCCAGCAGTGTCGGACCTCCTAGGGACTCCTCCTACTATGGCTACACCTTC CASSVGPPRDSSYYGYTF